The T cell receptor (beta chain) described here comes from a study of blood T cell repertoires in COVID-19. Per the study methods: From reference gene primer amplification, estimates of nucleated cell counts were derived. The repertoire was sequenced with immunoSEQ multiplex PCR; TCRdb's copy has only in-frame clones and lacks some. The V and J calls and clone size come from that table; D and trimming were worked out from the DNA. The sample yields roughly 210,000 clones, about 85% seen once. Germline CDR1 is LGHDT and CDR2 is YNNKEL (reference sequence). There are 15 residues in the CDR3. V lost 0 bases, J lost 2 bases, and 3 bases stayed unmatched.

The sequenced sample was peripheral blood. The TCR sequence derives from an elderly woman with COVID-19, enrolled during active disease. The chain carries TRBV3-1 (or the pseudogene TRBV3-2) and TRBJ2-7; 8 bases align to TRBD2. As DNA, the CDR3 is TGTGCCAGCAGCCAAGATACGGGGGGGACCTACGAGCAGTACTTC. This codes for CASSQDTGGTYEQYF.